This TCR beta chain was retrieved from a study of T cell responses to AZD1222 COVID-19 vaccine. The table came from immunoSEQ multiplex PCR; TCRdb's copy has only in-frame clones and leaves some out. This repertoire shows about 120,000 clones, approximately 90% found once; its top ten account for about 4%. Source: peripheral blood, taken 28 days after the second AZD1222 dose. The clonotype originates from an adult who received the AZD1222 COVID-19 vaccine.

The CDR3 protein is CASSRDRVDGYTF. CDR3 sequence (DNA): TGTGCCAGCAGCCGAGACAGGGTGGATGGCTACACCTTC. The gene calls are TRBV6-2 or TRBV6-3 and TRBJ1-2, with 7 bases that match TRBD1. The CDR3 spans 13 residues. V dropped 6 bases and J dropped 6; count of bases not matched to a gene: 7. The V gene's germline CDR1 is MNHEY and CDR2 SVGEGT.